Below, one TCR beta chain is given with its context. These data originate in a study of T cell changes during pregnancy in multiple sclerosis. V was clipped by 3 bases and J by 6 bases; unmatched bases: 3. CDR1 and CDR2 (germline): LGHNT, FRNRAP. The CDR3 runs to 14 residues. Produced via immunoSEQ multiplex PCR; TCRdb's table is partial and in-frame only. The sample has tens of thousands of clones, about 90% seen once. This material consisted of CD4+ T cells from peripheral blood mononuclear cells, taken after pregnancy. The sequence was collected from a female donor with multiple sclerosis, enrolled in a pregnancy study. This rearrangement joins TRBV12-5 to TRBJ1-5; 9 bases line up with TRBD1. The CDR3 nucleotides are TGTGCTAGTGGTTTAGACAGGGGGGGTCAGCCCCAGCATTTT. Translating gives CASGLDRGGQPQHF.